This T cell receptor (beta chain) was captured in a study of blood T cells in healthy people across ages. Findings and caveats of the study: Any conclusive comparison of naive versus antigen-experienced cells was prevented by using unsorted PBMCs.

V lost 4 bases, J lost 0 bases, and 13 bases lay in between. Germline CDR1 is SGDLS and CDR2 is YYNGEE. CDR3 length: 15 amino acids. PCR was performed a second time for about 7 to 11 cycles using a sample-barcoded 5' primer and a J-beta primer mix. TCRdb independently ran MiXCR on the 5' RACE reads; one entry per CDR3 protein. There are approximately 1.5 million distinct CDR3 sequences in the sample; less than 45% occur only once, and approximately 4% lies in the top ten. Comment on this clonotype: Antigen unknown.

This receptor was obtained from a woman aged 18-30 years in good health. Source material: blood. This sequence joins TRBV9 and TRBJ1-2; D is ambiguous. The CDR3 is CASSQNQRSNYGYTF. For the CDR3, the DNA is TGTGCCAGCAGCCAAAACCAGCGGTCTAACTATGGCTACACCTTC.